These 30 T cell receptor beta chains were all obtained from the same sample, sequenced in a study of neoadjuvant nivolumab and ipilimumab in lung cancer. Assay: immunoSEQ multiplex PCR; the TCRdb copy retains only in-frame clones and omits some. The sample has roughly 39,000 clones, about 88% seen once; the top ten hold approximately 3.3%. The starting material was peripheral blood, obtained before neoadjuvant nivolumab, alone or with ipilimumab. Receptor source: an adult with non-small cell lung cancer.

The chain uses TRBV18 and TRBJ2-1; maybe TRBD2 (6 bases). The germline V gene has CDR1 KGHSH and CDR2 LQKENI. The ends were cut back, 3 bases at V and 8 bases at J, with 26 bases in the middle. The CDR3 length is 18 residues. CDR3 sequence: CASSPFEVADIQMDEQFF. The CDR3 nucleotides read TGTGCCAGCTCACCCTTCGAGGTAGCGGATATCCAGATGGATGAGCAGTTCTTC.

A few counts support this clone. The rearrangement links TRBV19 to TRBJ2-3, with D possibly TRBD2 on 6 matching bases. In germline, CDR1 is LNHDA, CDR2 SQIVND (reference sequence). This CDR3 is built from 11 residues. V lost 3 bases and J lost 10, with 8 bases in between. CDR3 nucleotides: TGTGCCAGTAGTATTCAGCGGGCGCAGTATTTT. Amino acids: CASSIQRAQYF. The variable domain in full, completed from reference TRBV19 and TRBJ2-3, reads DGGITQSPKYLFRKEGQNVTLSCEQNLNHDAMYWYRQDPGQGLRLIYYSQIVNDFQKGDIAEGYSVSREKKESFPLTVTSAQKNPTAFYLCASSIQRAQYFGPGTRLTVL.

The chain combines TRBV6-4 with TRBJ2-1; 9 positions agree with TRBD2. V shed 0 bases, J shed 10 bases, and the junction held 10 bases outside the gene matches. Germline CDR1 reads MRHNA; CDR2 reads SNTAGT. The CDR3 sequence is 16 residues long. The CDR3 is CASSDSSLAGEGEQFF. As DNA, the CDR3 is TGTGCCAGCAGTGACTCGAGTTTAGCGGGAGAGGGCGAGCAGTTCTTC.

The V call is TRBV9, the J call TRBJ1-2; D gene unclear. The CDR3 has 15 amino acids. With 3 bases removed from V and 3 bases from J, the gap between germline ends came to 15 bases. CDR1 is SGDLS and CDR2 is YYNGEE in the germline V gene. In nucleotides, the CDR3 is TGTGCCAGCAGCGACCGGGATCCAGGCGACTATGGCTACACCTTC. This gives the protein CASSDRDPGDYGYTF.

The gene calls are TRBV5-1 and TRBJ2-1; D uncertain. CDR3 size: 13 residues. Trimming cost V 0 bases and J 9 bases, with 10 bases left between them. Germline loops: CDR1 SGHRS, CDR2 YFSETQ. CDR3 sequence reads: CASSLGRFLEQFF. The CDR3, as DNA: TGCGCCAGCAGCTTGGGAAGGTTTCTTGAGCAGTTCTTC.

The chain combines TRBV10-3 with TRBJ2-7; TRBD2 matches 13 bases. Germline trimming cut 5 bases from V and 6 bases from J; bases unmatched to any gene: 4. The CDR3 extends over 14 amino acids. From germline, CDR1 is ENHRY and CDR2 SYGVKD. The CDR3 nucleotides are TGTGCCATCAGTACTAGCGGGGGGGCGGGCGAGCAGTACTTC. This codes for CAISTSGGAGEQYF.

The chain couples TRBV19 to TRBJ1-1, with 9 bases lining up with TRBD1. Germline CDR1 reads LNHDA; CDR2 reads SQIVND (reference sequence). Trimming at V came to 2 bases and at J to 1 base, leaving 5 bases not matched to a gene. The CDR3 extends over 16 amino acids. The CDR3: CASSIFGTGRNTEAFF. In DNA, the CDR3 is TGTGCCAGTAGTATATTCGGGACAGGGAGGAACACTGAAGCTTTCTTT.

The CDR3: CASSVGFSSVSGNTIYF. CDR3 coding DNA: TGTGCCAGCAGCGTAGGGTTCTCGTCAGTATCTGGAAACACCATATATTTT. The genes are TRBV9 and TRBJ1-3; D call uncertain. Trimming pared 0 bases from V and 1 base from J, leaving 14 bases between. The CDR3 has 17 residues. Germline V gene lookup returns CDR1 SGDLS and CDR2 YYNGEE.

V is TRBV5-1 and J is TRBJ2-6, with D unclear. Germline V CDR1 and CDR2: SGHRS, YFSETQ. This CDR3 is built from 16 residues. The ends were cut back, 0 bases at V and 1 base at J, with 8 bases in the middle. The CDR3 sequence is CASSLEWGSGANVLTF. Written as DNA, the CDR3 is TGCGCCAGCAGCTTGGAGTGGGGTTCTGGGGCCAACGTCCTGACTTTC.

The chain is built from TRBV5-1 and TRBJ2-1; TRBD2 agrees at 16 bases. In germline, CDR1 is SGHRS, CDR2 YFSETQ. CDR3 length equals 18 residues. V lost 3 bases, J lost 4 bases, and 7 bases stayed unmatched. The CDR3 DNA sequence: TGCGCCAGCAGCTCGGGACTAGCGGGAGGGCCCTTGTACAATGAGCAGTTCTTC. It is translated as CASSSGLAGGPLYNEQFF.

This clone was observed once. The CDR3 region has the DNA TGTGCCAGCAGCTTGGGGAGCCTCTCCTACGAGCAGTACTTC. It codes for CASSLGSLSYEQYF. V is TRBV5-6 and J is TRBJ2-7; no clear D gene. CDR1 is SGHDT and CDR2 is YYEEEE in the germline V gene. Trimming pared 0 bases from V and 0 bases from J, leaving 7 bases between. The CDR3 length is 14 residues.

The chain employs TRBV19 and TRBJ2-2; 9 bases agree with TRBD1. This CDR3 has 15 residues. V was clipped by 6 bases and J by 3 bases; unmatched bases: 5. The V gene's germline CDR1 is LNHDA and CDR2 SQIVND (reference sequence). The CDR3 loop is CASSPTGGYTGELFF. The CDR3 nucleotides read TGTGCCAGTAGCCCGACAGGGGGTTACACCGGGGAGCTGTTTTTT.

V gene TRBV7-8 combines with J gene TRBJ2-7; perhaps TRBD2 as D (6 bases). This CDR3 has 15 residues. Germline V gene data show CDR1 as SGHVS and CDR2 as FQNEAQ. With 1 base removed from V and 2 bases from J, the gap between germline ends came to 12 bases. CDR3 DNA sequence: TGTGCCAGCAGCTTAGAGGGAGGATTCGCCTACGAGCAGTACTTC. It specifies CASSLEGGFAYEQYF.

V is TRBV9 and J is TRBJ2-3; the D is unclear. The CDR3 spans 14 residues. Trimming stripped 0 bases from V and 2 bases from J, with 7 bases between. CDR1 and CDR2 (germline): SGDLS, YYNGEE. The CDR3: CASSVAQVTDTQYF. Written as DNA, the CDR3 is TGTGCCAGCAGCGTAGCGCAGGTCACAGATACGCAGTATTTT.

In DNA form, the CDR3 reads TGTGCCAGCAGCTCCGGGACAGAGAACACTGAAGCTTTCTTT. This translates into CASSSGTENTEAFF. The chain joins TRBV7-7 to TRBJ1-1; 7 positions agree with TRBD1. CDR1 is SSHAT, CDR2 FNYEAQ, per germline (reference sequence). V shed 4 bases, J shed 1 base, and the junction held 3 bases outside the gene matches. The CDR3 sequence is 14 residues long.

This chain joins TRBV29-1 and TRBJ2-7; TRBD1 or TRBD2 may be the D gene (6 bases each). The germline gives CDR1 SQVTM, CDR2 ANQGSEA. V was cut by 7 bases and J by 0 bases, with 16 bases left in between. CDR3 length: 14 amino acids. The CDR3 sequence is CSARGQSGSYEQYF. Here the CDR3 DNA reads TGCAGCGCCCGGGGGCAGAGTGGCTCCTACGAGCAGTACTTC.

This clone was seen a single time. The chain recombines TRBV7-8 with TRBJ2-7; no clear D. The CDR3 has 16 amino acids. Trimming removed 2 bases from V and 3 bases from J, with 17 bases in between. Germline assignment: CDR1 SGHVS and CDR2 FQNEAQ. CDR3 coding DNA: TGTGCCAGCAGCTTACCACGGACGGGCTTGGACTACGAGCAGTACTTC. This encodes CASSLPRTGLDYEQYF.

V is TRBV11-2 and J is TRBJ1-2; no clear D gene. Trimming stripped 1 base from V and 7 bases from J, with 10 bases between. In germline, CDR1 is SGHAT, CDR2 FQNNGV. The CDR3 is made up of 13 amino acids. This chain's CDR3 is CASSLGTVGGYTF. In DNA, the CDR3 is TGTGCCAGCAGCTTAGGTACCGTCGGTGGCTACACCTTC.

The sample holds a few counts of this clone. The genes are TRBV5-1 and TRBJ2-6; perhaps TRBD1 as D (6 bases). CDR3 length: 18 residues. Germline V gene data show CDR1 as SGHRS and CDR2 as YFSETQ. Trimming stripped 4 bases from V and 0 bases from J, with 17 bases between. CDR3 sequence: CASSPTTDSASGANVLTF. CDR3 nucleotides: TGCGCCAGCAGCCCCACTACGGACAGCGCCTCTGGGGCCAACGTCCTGACTTTC.

This chain connects TRBV7-2 to TRBJ2-7; 9 bases match TRBD2. This CDR3 comprises 18 residues. The V gene's germline CDR1 is SGHTA and CDR2 FQGNSA. V trimming: 2 bases; J trimming: 4 bases; junction bases outside the gene matches: 15. In DNA form, the CDR3 reads TGTGCCAGCAGCTTACCCCGGGGGTCGGCGGGAGGGACATACGAGCAGTACTTC. Translated: CASSLPRGSAGGTYEQYF. The entire variable domain, with the rest obtained from reference TRBV7-2 and TRBJ2-7, is as follows: GAGVSQSPSNKVTEKGKDVELRCDPISGHTALYWYRQSLGQGLEFLIYFQGNSAPDKSGLPSDRFSAERTGGSVSTLTIQRTQQEDSAVYLCASSLPRGSAGGTYEQYFGPGTRLTVT.

The chain couples TRBV6-6 to TRBJ1-1; D gene ambiguous. CDR3 size: 16 residues. Germline CDR1 and CDR2: MNHNY and SVGAGI (reference sequence). V was shortened by 0 bases and J by 5 bases, with 16 bases between the two germline ends. The CDR3 protein is CASSYSNWTWRTEAFF. The CDR3 DNA reads TGTGCCAGCAGTTACTCAAACTGGACCTGGCGGACTGAAGCTTTCTTT.

This sequence joins TRBV11-3 and TRBJ2-7; 10 positions match TRBD1. The germline CDR1 and CDR2 sequences are SGHNT and YENEEA. V trimming: 4 bases; J trimming: 0 bases; junction bases outside the gene matches: 3. The CDR3 contains 15 residues. The CDR3 nucleotides are TGTGCCAGCAGCTCGGGACAGGGGAGCTCCTACGAGCAGTACTTC. This gives the protein CASSSGQGSSYEQYF.

This rearrangement joins TRBV5-4 to TRBJ2-3; 10 bases align to TRBD1. Germline V gene sequence: CDR1 SGHNT, CDR2 YYREEE (reference sequence). Trimming removed 3 bases from V and 5 bases from J; junction bases left unmatched: 3. CDR3 size: 14 residues. The chain's CDR3 is CASSSGQGKDTQYF. CDR3 nucleotide sequence: TGTGCCAGCAGCTCGGGACAGGGGAAAGATACGCAGTATTTT.

The chain recombines TRBV7-8 with TRBJ2-3; D perhaps matches TRBD2 (6 bases). CDR1 is SGHVS and CDR2 is FQNEAQ in the germline V gene. CDR3 size: 13 residues. With 1 base removed from V and 4 bases from J, the gap between germline ends came to 6 bases. CDR3 residues: CASSLGRADTQYF. The CDR3 DNA sequence: TGTGCCAGCAGCTTAGGGAGGGCAGATACGCAGTATTTT.

V and J are TRBV27 and TRBJ2-5; no definite D call. V was shortened by 4 bases and J by 5 bases, with 11 bases between the two germline ends. In germline, CDR1 is MNHEY, CDR2 SMNVEV (reference sequence). The CDR3 spans 13 residues. The CDR3 protein is CASSSVGWETQYF. The CDR3 DNA reads TGTGCCAGCAGTTCTGTTGGGTGGGAGACCCAGTACTTC.

This clone was counted once. The genes are TRBV5-1 and TRBJ2-3, with 11 bases fitting TRBD1. The junction had 6 bases not matched to a gene; V was cut back by 0 bases and J by 3 bases. In germline, CDR1 is SGHRS, CDR2 YFSETQ. CDR3 size: 17 residues. CDR3 DNA sequence: TGCGCCAGCAGCTTGGTAGGACAGGGGGCGAGGACAGATACGCAGTATTTT. The encoded protein is CASSLVGQGARTDTQYF.

This clone appeared a single time. The chain links TRBV27 to TRBJ2-7, with 12 bases lining up with TRBD2. Germline CDR1 is MNHEY and CDR2 is SMNVEV (reference sequence). V dropped 4 bases and J dropped 8; count of bases not matched to a gene: 24. The CDR3 is made up of 20 amino acids. CDR3 in amino acids: CASSSAKVLGLAGSSSQQYF. Written as DNA, the CDR3 is TGTGCCAGCAGTTCCGCTAAAGTACTAGGACTAGCGGGATCCTCGTCGCAGCAGTACTTC.

The chain joins TRBV4-2 to TRBJ2-7; maybe TRBD1 (6 bases). The CDR3 is made up of 15 amino acids. V was cut by 3 bases and J by 1 base, with 13 bases left in between. CDR1 and CDR2 (germline): LGHNA, YNFKEQ. CDR3 region: CASSQPGHDSYEQYF. Here the CDR3 DNA reads TGTGCCAGCAGCCAGCCGGGACACGATTCCTACGAGCAGTACTTC.

The chain carries TRBV4-2 and TRBJ1-5, with 7 bases matching TRBD1. The CDR3 runs 16 residues. Germline CDR1 and CDR2: LGHNA and YNFKEQ. After removal of 0 bases from V and 1 base from J, the junction contained 3 bases not matched to a gene. The CDR3 spells CASSQDTGASNQPQHF. CDR3 bases: TGTGCCAGCAGCCAAGACACAGGGGCAAGCAATCAGCCCCAGCATTTT.

V is TRBV18 and J is TRBJ2-7, with D maybe TRBD1 (5 bases). The CDR3 spans 16 residues. Germline V gene sequence: CDR1 KGHSH, CDR2 LQKENI. Deletions cut 3 bases from V and 3 bases from J, with 18 bases between. The CDR3, as DNA: TGTGCCAGCTCACCCCCCGATGTAGGGGCCCTCTACGAGCAGTACTTC. Its translation is CASSPPDVGALYEQYF. Full variable domain (outside the CDR3, taken from reference TRBV18 and TRBJ2-7): NAGVMQNPRHLVRRRGQEARLRCSPMKGHSHVYWYRQLPEEGLKFMVYLQKENIIDESGMPKERFSAEFPKEGPSILRIQQVVRGDSAAYFCASSPPDVGALYEQYFGPGTRLTVT.